This T cell receptor (beta chain) was sequenced in a study of regulatory T cells in long-lasting Graves disease. Regarding the study as a whole: Persistent Graves' patients showed reduced TCR diversity versus newly diagnosed patients.

Regarding time point: newly diagnosed GD, antithyroid drugs for less than 3 months. Preparation of the TCR library used RNA extracted from PBMCs. Library construction for TCR beta used iRepertoire HTBI primers and Arm-PCR of CDR3 regions. Each CDR3 protein gets one entry after TCRdb re-called the multiplex PCR reads with MiXCR. The data show hundreds of thousands of distinct CDR3 sequences, around 15% seen once. This clonotype was picked up many times. What it recognizes is unknown. Germline V gene data show CDR1 as KGHSH and CDR2 as LQKENI. Trimming left V 0 bases short and J 0 bases short, with 6 bases between. The CDR3 runs 14 residues. These records were also assigned to another study, of T cells in Graves' hyperthyroidism and ophthalmopathy. From that second work: HTBI primers drove first-round RT-PCR of the TCR CDR3.

Sequencing used peripheral blood mononuclear cells (PBMCs), obtained at new diagnosis, from a patient treated with antithyroid drugs. The clonotype comes from a man aged 35 to 55 with Graves disease. V gene TRBV18 combines with J gene TRBJ2-7; D gene unclear. CDR3 sequence reads: CASSPPGNSYEQYF. For the CDR3, the DNA is TGTGCCAGCTCACCACCGGGCAACTCCTACGAGCAGTACTTC.